The 16 T cell receptor beta chains below all came from one sample that was sequenced in a study of low-dose radiotherapy and immunotherapy resistance in tumors. Both TCRalpha and TCRbeta chains were reverse transcribed with V-gene-specific primers. Amplification of TCRs used a constant-region primer and V-primer adapter for about 21 PCR cycles. TCRdb passed the reads through MiXCR, listing each CDR3 protein once. The sample holds approximately 90,000 distinct CDR3 sequences; 9.4% are singletons and the top ten take around 0.98%. Indicated time point: before trial treatment. Sequencing used PBMCs, obtained before treatment. The receptors originated from a male donor with prostate cancer.

In regard to this clonotype: A far bigger clonotype differs at one base, so this is likely a read error. The genes are TRBV10-3 and TRBJ2-1; D is possibly TRBD2 (7 bases). CDR1 and CDR2 (germline): ENHRY, SYGVKD. V was trimmed by 0 bases and J by 10 bases, leaving 19 bases between them. This CDR3 has 16 amino acids. The CDR3 nucleotides are TGTGCCATCAGTGAGTCGGGGGGGGCGACGGAGCTCGAGCAGTTCTTC. Translated, it gives CAISESGGATELEQFF.

This clonotype was found many times. This rearrangement joins TRBV6-5 to TRBJ2-6; D uncertain. Trimming cost V 5 bases and J 2 bases, with 13 bases left between them. The CDR3 has 16 amino acids. CDR1 and CDR2 from the germline V gene are MNHEY and SVGAGI. CDR3 nucleotide sequence: TGTGCCAGCAGTCTTGCTCGCCAGACTGGGGCCAACGTCCTGACTTTC. Amino acids: CASSLARQTGANVLTF.

This clonotype was seen many times. The chain combines TRBV2 with TRBJ2-7; 11 bases agree with TRBD2. Germline V gene sequence: CDR1 SNHLY, CDR2 FYNNEI. There are 15 residues in the CDR3. J lost 2 bases, V lost 11 bases, and 11 bases had no gene match. The CDR3 protein is CAVPPRLAGPYEQYF. The CDR3 DNA is TGTGCCGTCCCCCCAAGACTAGCGGGGCCCTACGAGCAGTACTTC.

This clonotype was detected many times. The rearrangement uses TRBV4-3 and TRBJ2-2; 9 bases align to TRBD2. Germline loops: CDR1 LGHNA, CDR2 YSLEER. The CDR3 runs 18 residues. The trim removed 0 bases at V and 4 bases at J, leaving 9 bases unmatched. As DNA, the CDR3 is TGCGCCAGCAGCCAAGATCTGGTAGCGGGAGTATCCACCGGGGAGCTGTTTTTT. Translation gives CASSQDLVAGVSTGELFF.

In its sample, this clonotype was seen many times. As DNA, the CDR3 is TGCAGTGCTAGAGCGGGGAGCTCCTACAATGAGCAGTTCTTC. This sequence encodes CSARAGSSYNEQFF. The chain employs TRBV20-1 and TRBJ2-1, with D perhaps matching TRBD2 (5 bases). CDR3 size: 14 residues. Germline values: CDR1 DFQATT, CDR2 SNEGSKA (reference sequence). Trimming removed 1 base at V and 0 bases at J, with 7 bases between.

In this sample, this clonotype turned up once. The chain links TRBV5-1 to TRBJ2-7, with 15 bases identical to TRBD2. J gave up 4 bases and V 1 base, and 12 bases lay outside the gene matches. Germline V gives CDR1 SGHRS, CDR2 YFSETQ. The CDR3 sequence is 19 residues long. The CDR3 nucleotides read TGCGCCAGCAGCTTGTCGTCCGGGACTAGCGGGAGGAAAGGGTACGAGCAGTACTTC. This encodes CASSLSSGTSGRKGYEQYF.

The chain uses TRBV14 and TRBJ2-7, with D possibly being TRBD2 (7 bases). Germline values: CDR1 SGHDN, CDR2 FVKESK. This CDR3 is built from 15 residues. With 4 bases removed from V and 2 bases from J, the gap between germline ends came to 15 bases. The CDR3 DNA is TGTGCCAGCAGCCCGGGTGTAGGGGGGGCCTACGAGCAGTACTTC. This encodes CASSPGVGGAYEQYF. Variable domain in full (rest from reference TRBV14 and TRBJ2-7): EAGVTQFPSHSVIEKGQTVTLRCDPISGHDNLYWYRRVMGKEIKFLLHFVKESKQDESGMPNNRFLAERTGGTYSTLKVQPAELEDSGVYFCASSPGVGGAYEQYFGPGTRLTVT.

This clonotype was detected ten times or more. The chain combines TRBV20-1 with TRBJ2-6; the D gene is possibly TRBD2 (6 bases). Germline values: CDR1 DFQATT, CDR2 SNEGSKA (reference sequence). The length of the CDR3 is 17 residues. Trimming removed 3 bases at V and 0 bases at J, with 15 bases between. The CDR3 reads CSASSRDSSSGANVLTF. CDR3 in DNA: TGCAGTGCTAGTTCCCGGGACTCAAGCTCTGGGGCCAACGTCCTGACTTTC.

The sample holds many counts of this clonotype. The CDR3 is CATIRRDSASYNEQFF. The CDR3, as DNA: TGTGCCACCATCCGGCGGGACAGCGCTTCCTACAATGAGCAGTTCTTC. The rearrangement uses TRBV10-3 and TRBJ2-1; TRBD1 might be the D (7 bases). The CDR3 contains 16 residues. V lost 10 bases to trimming and J lost 1 base, with 20 bases between them. Germline loops: CDR1 ENHRY, CDR2 SYGVKD.

This clonotype occurred many times. The chain links TRBV9 to TRBJ2-5; possible D gene TRBD1, 5 bases. Germline assignment: CDR1 SGDLS and CDR2 YYNGEE. The ends were cut back, 0 bases at V and 2 bases at J, with 11 bases in the middle. The length of the CDR3 is 15 residues. CDR3 sequence (DNA): TGTGCCAGCAGCGTAGGACCAGGGCCACAAGAGACCCAGTACTTC. This sequence encodes CASSVGPGPQETQYF. The entire variable domain, with the rest obtained from reference TRBV9 and TRBJ2-5, is as follows: DSGVTQTPKHLITATGQRVTLRCSPRSGDLSVYWYQQSLDQGLQFLIQYYNGEERAKGNILERFSAQQFPDLHSELNLSSLELGDSALYFCASSVGPGPQETQYFGPGTRLLVL.

This clonotype was seen ten or more times. The chain couples TRBV29-1 to TRBJ1-1; the match to TRBD1 covers 8 bases. CDR3 length equals 12 residues. Germline V gene lookup returns CDR1 SQVTM and CDR2 ANQGSEA. V trimming: 8 bases; J trimming: 4 bases; junction bases outside the gene matches: 6. The CDR3 protein is CSTRQGTTEAFF. CDR3 in DNA: TGCAGCACGAGACAGGGGACCACTGAAGCTTTCTTT.

The table lists this clonotype with many counts. V gene TRBV21-1 combines with J gene TRBJ2-5; TRBD2 was called by the table and not checked on the DNA. TRBV21-1 is a known pseudogene. This CDR3 has 15 amino acids. CDR3 sequence reads: CASSTRADSKETQYF. CDR3 DNA: TGTGCCAGCAGCACTCGAGCGGACTCCAAAGAGACCCAGTACTTC.

This clonotype was recorded at least ten times. The chain joins TRBV6-5 to TRBJ2-2; no definite D call. CDR1 and CDR2 from the germline V gene are MNHEY and SVGAGI. V dropped 0 bases and J dropped 5 bases, with 7 bases sitting between them. There are 14 residues in the CDR3. CDR3 DNA: TGTGCCAGCAGTTACTCGACTGCTACCGGGGAGCTGTTTTTT. Amino acid sequence: CASSYSTATGELFF.

This clonotype has a count of ten or more. This chain joins TRBV30 and TRBJ2-7; D may be TRBD1 or TRBD2 (5 bases each). Trimming stripped 1 base from V and 7 bases from J, with 17 bases between. The length of the CDR3 is 14 residues. Germline V CDR1 and CDR2: GTSNPN, SVGIG (reference sequence). CDR3 nucleotides: TGTGCCTGGAGTGGGGGCTCCTGGGAGAGGGAGCAGTACTTC. Encoded protein: CAWSGGSWEREQYF.

At least ten counts were recorded for this clonotype. The chain is built from TRBV27 and TRBJ1-1; D is possibly TRBD1 (6 bases). V gave up 1 base and J gave up 4 bases, with 7 bases separating them. This CDR3 region has 13 residues. Germline-derived CDR1 and CDR2 are MNHEY and SMNVEV (reference sequence). The CDR3 region is CASSLLGGTEAFF. CDR3 bases: TGTGCCAGCAGTTTATTAGGGGGCACTGAAGCTTTCTTT.

This clonotype was seen ten or more times. This chain connects TRBV7-2 to TRBJ2-7; no clear D gene. The germline V and J ends were trimmed by 2 bases and 1 base, with 12 bases remaining between them. Germline assignment: CDR1 SGHTA and CDR2 FQGNSA. This CDR3 has 15 amino acids. The CDR3 region is CASSLKVLASYEQYF. CDR3 DNA sequence: TGTGCCAGCAGCTTAAAAGTCCTCGCATCCTACGAGCAGTACTTC.